This T cell receptor beta chain was sequenced in a study of cytomegalovirus exposure and HLA in healthy donors. Across the study: Earlier, fewer than 130 million unique TCR beta sequences were recovered from around 180 million T cells by an analysis. Regarding the study as a whole: Sequencing artifact likely explains a cluster of highly shared sequence variants. About 87% or about 30% of the time was how often most TCR beta V segments were productive, according to an earlier analysis. At a 0.05 false discovery rate, a later analysis found around 15,000 TCR beta sequences to be associated with HLA alleles.

The PCR was carried out with 60 Vbeta primers and 13 Jbeta primers. Generated by immunoSEQ multiplex PCR, the TCRdb table keeps only in-frame clones and is missing some. The sample comprises some 170,000 clones, roughly 85% of which are singletons, and 1.3% rests with the top ten. With regard to this clone: What it binds is not known.

This sequence originates from a woman aged 50 to 60 in good health and CMV-seronegative. Sequencing was carried out using PBMCs.

Here the CDR3 DNA reads TGCGCCAGCAGCCAAGGGACAGGGGGCATTCTGAGCTCCTACAATGAGCAGTTCTTC. Translating it yields CASSQGTGGILSSYNEQFF. The rearrangement joins TRBV4-3 to TRBJ2-1, with 11 bases identical to TRBD1. Losses at the gene ends were 1 base for V and 0 bases for J; bases not matched to a gene: 8. The germline V gene encodes CDR1 LGHNA and CDR2 YSLEER. This CDR3 comprises 19 residues.